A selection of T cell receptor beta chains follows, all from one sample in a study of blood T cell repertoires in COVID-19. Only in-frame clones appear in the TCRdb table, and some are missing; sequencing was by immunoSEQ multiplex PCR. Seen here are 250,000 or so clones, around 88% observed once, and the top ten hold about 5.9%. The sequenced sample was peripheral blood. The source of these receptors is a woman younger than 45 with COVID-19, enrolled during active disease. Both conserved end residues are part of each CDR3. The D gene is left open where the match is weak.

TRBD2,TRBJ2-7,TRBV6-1,TGTGCCAGCAGTGAACGGGAGCGGGGGGATAGATACGAGCAGTACTTC,CASSERERGDRYEQYF
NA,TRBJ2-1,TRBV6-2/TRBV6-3,TGTGCCAGCAGTTACCAGGGAGGCTCCTACAATGAGCAGTTCTTC,CASSYQGGSYNEQFF
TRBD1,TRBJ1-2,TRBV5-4,TGTGCCAGCAGCTTCGCAGGGGGCCACGAGGGCTACACCTTC,CASSFAGGHEGYTF
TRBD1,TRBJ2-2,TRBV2,TGTGCCAGCAGTCTCCTTTCAGGGGGCCCCGGGGAGCTGTTTTTT,CASSLLSGGPGELFF
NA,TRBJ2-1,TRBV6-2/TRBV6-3,TGTGCCAGCAGTCGGCTTCCACAGGTCAATGAGCAGTTCTTC,CASSRLPQVNEQFF
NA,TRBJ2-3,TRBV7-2,TGTGCCAGCAGCCAGAACCCCCAATCCACAGATACGCAGTATTTT,CASSQNPQSTDTQYF
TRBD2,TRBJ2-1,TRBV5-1,TGCGCCAGCAGCTTGTCTGCGGGAGGGCTGAATGAGCAGTTCTTC,CASSLSAGGLNEQFF
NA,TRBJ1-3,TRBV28,TGTGCCAGCAGTTTGACGGGATTTGGTGGAAACACCATATATTTT,CASSLTGFGGNTIYF
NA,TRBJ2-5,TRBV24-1,TGTGCCACCAGTGATTTGAGTAGCGGCCCACAAGAGACCCAGTACTTC,CATSDLSSGPQETQYF
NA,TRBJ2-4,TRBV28,TGTGCCAGCAGTACCCGGGGGTTTGGCGTCATTCAGTACTTC,CASSTRGFGVIQYF
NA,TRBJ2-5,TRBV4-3,TGCGCCAGCAGCCAAGAAAGGGGTTGGGAGACCCAGTACTTC,CASSQERGWETQYF
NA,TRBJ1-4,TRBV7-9,TGTGCCAGCAGCCCCGACAGGTATACGAAAGAAAAACTGTTTTTT,CASSPDRYTKEKLFF
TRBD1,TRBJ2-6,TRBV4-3,TGCGCCAGCAGCCAAGAGAATCACAGGGGGCTGTCCTCTGGGGCCAACGTCCTGACTTTC,CASSQENHRGLSSGANVLTF